A single sample gave rise to the 19 T cell receptor beta chains below, sequenced in a study of siplizumab effects on memory and regulatory T cells. Clones were read by immunoSEQ multiplex PCR, and TCRdb kept only the in-frame ones, dropping some. The sample lists some 97,000 clones, approximately 91% seen once, with about 2.4% in the top ten. Sequencing was performed on CD4+ T cells sorted from blood. The receptor set was obtained from a human donor in good health. Some clones in this sample may be carry-over from other donors' samples.

The V gene is TRBV19, the J gene TRBJ2-7; TRBD1 aligns across 10 bases. Per the germline V gene, CDR1 is LNHDA and CDR2 is SQIVND (reference sequence). V gave up 4 bases and J gave up 1 base; unmatched junction bases: 4. The CDR3 spans 15 residues. Written as DNA, the CDR3 is TGTGCCAGTAGTAAGGGACAGGGGCTTTCCTACGAGCAGTACTTC. Translation: CASSKGQGLSYEQYF.

The rearrangement joins TRBV6-5 to TRBJ2-7; D may correspond to TRBD1 or TRBD2 (6 bases each). Germline lookup yields CDR1 MNHEY and CDR2 SVGAGI. V was clipped by 6 bases and J by 2 bases, with 11 bases between them. CDR3 length equals 13 residues. This chain's CDR3 is CASRRGTPYEQYF. CDR3 nucleotide sequence: TGTGCCAGCAGACGCGGGACACCCTACGAGCAGTACTTC.

As regards this clone: One end of the junction is discordant with germline, which a read error may explain. The V gene is TRBV28, the J gene TRBJ1-4; D remains unclear. Germline CDR1 and CDR2: MDHEN and SYDVKM. The CDR3 is made up of 13 amino acids. The CDR3: CASSYNRAPQTVF. The CDR3 coding sequence is TGTGCCAGCAGTTACAATAGGGCACCCCAAACTGTTTTT.

The count of this clone is one. The CDR3 DNA sequence: TGCGCCAGCAGCCCCCTACCAGGACTAGCGGGTTCTGATACGCAGTATTTT. This sequence encodes CASSPLPGLAGSDTQYF. This chain uses TRBV4-1 with TRBJ2-3; the match to TRBD2 covers 11 bases. The trim removed 4 bases at V and 6 bases at J, leaving 12 bases unmatched. CDR1 and CDR2 (germline): MGHRA, YSYEKL. The CDR3 spans 17 residues.

V and J are TRBV2 and TRBJ2-1, with D tentatively TRBD1 or TRBD2 (5 bases each). CDR1 is SNHLY, CDR2 FYNNEI, per germline. V gave up 1 base and J gave up 4 bases, with 11 bases separating them. The CDR3 totals 15 residues. The CDR3, as DNA: TGTGCCAGCAGTGAAGGAGGGGTTAGGTACAATGAGCAGTTCTTC. Translating gives CASSEGGVRYNEQFF.

J is TRBJ1-1 and V is TRBV27; 7 bases agree with TRBD1. Looked up from germline, CDR1 is MNHEY and CDR2 is SMNVEV (reference sequence). The CDR3 runs 15 residues. V trimming: 2 bases; J trimming: 3 bases; junction bases outside the gene matches: 6. CDR3 residues: CASSLDRVGYTEAFF. The CDR3 coding sequence is TGTGCCAGCAGTTTAGACAGGGTTGGGTACACTGAAGCTTTCTTT.

The V gene is TRBV29-1, the J gene TRBJ2-5; 7 bases map to TRBD2. After removal of 4 bases from V and 2 bases from J, the junction contained 4 bases not matched to a gene. The CDR3 contains 13 residues. Per the germline V gene, CDR1 is SQVTM and CDR2 is ANQGSEA. The CDR3 DNA reads TGCAGCGTTGCGGGGGGAAAACAAGAGACCCAGTACTTC. As protein: CSVAGGKQETQYF.

This clone appeared once. V gene TRBV4-1 combines with J gene TRBJ2-5; D is uncertain. V was shortened by 0 bases and J by 4 bases, with 0 bases between the two germline ends. Per germline, CDR1 MGHRA and CDR2 YSYEKL. This CDR3 region has 11 residues. DNA of the CDR3: TGCGCCAGCAGCCAAGAAGAGACCCAGTACTTC. Its translation: CASSQEETQYF.

The chain has TRBV4-1 and TRBJ1-3; D might be TRBD1 (5 bases). Germline assignment: CDR1 MGHRA and CDR2 YSYEKL. The CDR3 is made up of 17 amino acids. V was cut by 0 bases and J by 3 bases, with 15 bases left in between. For the CDR3, the DNA is TGCGCCAGCAGCCAAGATGTAGGCAGGGAGCGTGGAAACACCATATATTTT. This codes for CASSQDVGRERGNTIYF.

For the CDR3, the DNA is TGTGCCAGCACCCTAGCGGAGAACTACAATGAGCAGTTCTTC. Its translation is CASTLAENYNEQFF. V gene TRBV7-9 combines with J gene TRBJ2-1; 7 bases map to TRBD2. V shed 7 bases, J shed 3 bases, and the junction held 6 bases outside the gene matches. The CDR3 sequence is 14 residues long. Germline CDR1 is SEHNR and CDR2 is FQNEAQ (reference sequence).

V usage is TRBV5-6 and J usage is TRBJ1-2, with D unclear. CDR3 length: 14 residues. Per the germline V gene, CDR1 is SGHDT and CDR2 is YYEEEE. V lost 0 bases to trimming and J lost 3 bases, with 9 bases between them. The CDR3 DNA sequence: TGTGCCAGCAGCTTGGTATCGGGTTACTATGGCTACACCTTC. It is translated as CASSLVSGYYGYTF. The whole variable domain, filled in from reference TRBV5-6 and TRBJ1-2, reads DAGVTQSPTHLIKTRGQQVTLRCSPKSGHDTVSWYQQALGQGPQFIFQYYEEEERQRGNFPDRFSGHQFPNYSSELNVNALLLGDSALYLCASSLVSGYYGYTFGSGTRLTVV.

The chain uses TRBV7-2 and TRBJ2-3; perhaps TRBD2 as D (6 bases). The V end was cut by 11 bases, the J end by 6 bases, with 24 bases between. Germline V lookup: CDR1 SGHTA, CDR2 FQGNSA. This CDR3 spans 15 amino acids. CDR3 in amino acids: CAGGVLAKLGDTQYF. CDR3 nucleotide sequence: TGTGCCGGGGGAGTCCTAGCGAAGCTCGGGGATACGCAGTATTTT.

This clone was counted a single time. This chain joins TRBV18 and TRBJ2-1; possibly TRBD1 or TRBD2 for D (5 bases each). Per the germline V gene, CDR1 is KGHSH and CDR2 is LQKENI. CDR3 length: 11 amino acids. The V end lost 3 bases, the J end lost 11 bases, and 8 bases lay between the germline ends. The DNA of the CDR3 is TGTGCCAGCTCACCCGGGACCAAGCAGTTCTTC. Amino acid sequence: CASSPGTKQFF.

V is TRBV29-1 and J is TRBJ2-3; no clear D gene. Germline CDR1 and CDR2: SQVTM and ANQGSEA. Trimming left V 1 base short and J 0 bases short, with 8 bases between. CDR3 length: 14 residues. The CDR3 protein is CSVEGTISTDTQYF. The CDR3, as DNA: TGCAGCGTTGAAGGGACGATTAGCACAGATACGCAGTATTTT.

This clone was recorded only once. V and J are TRBV7-9 and TRBJ1-4; D might be TRBD1 (5 bases). The CDR3 totals 13 residues. Germline V lookup: CDR1 SEHNR, CDR2 FQNEAQ (reference sequence). Deletions cut 9 bases from V and 8 bases from J, with 16 bases between. CDR3 amino acids: CASGDDRNEKLFF. Written as DNA, the CDR3 is TGTGCCAGTGGGGACGATAGGAACGAAAAACTGTTTTTT.

This rearrangement joins TRBV7-9 to TRBJ1-5; D unclear. The CDR3 has 15 residues. Trimming removed 4 bases at V and 2 bases at J, with 12 bases between. In germline, CDR1 is SEHNR, CDR2 FQNEAQ (reference sequence). This CDR3 is CASSSSTGGNQPQHF. The CDR3 region has the DNA TGTGCCAGCAGCTCGTCGACCGGGGGCAATCAGCCCCAGCATTTT.

This chain uses TRBV4-1 with TRBJ2-1; 9 positions match TRBD2. With 0 bases clipped from V and 5 bases from J, the junction kept 5 bases outside the gene matches. CDR3 size: 16 residues. Germline lookup yields CDR1 MGHRA and CDR2 YSYEKL. The CDR3 reads CASSQEWLAGHNEQFF. The CDR3 DNA follows: TGCGCCAGCAGCCAAGAATGGCTAGCGGGACACAATGAGCAGTTCTTC.

J is TRBJ1-4 and V is TRBV19, with TRBD1 matching over 9 bases. J lost 4 bases, V lost 8 bases, and 17 bases had no gene match. CDR1 and CDR2 from the germline V gene are LNHDA and SQIVND (reference sequence). The length of the CDR3 is 18 residues. For the CDR3, the DNA is TGTGCCAGTCCGAACCCGGGACAGGGAGCGACGTATAATGAAAAACTGTTTTTT. Its translation: CASPNPGQGATYNEKLFF. The full variable domain, its missing parts supplied by reference TRBV19 and TRBJ1-4, is DGGITQSPKYLFRKEGQNVTLSCEQNLNHDAMYWYRQDPGQGLRLIYYSQIVNDFQKGDIAEGYSVSREKKESFPLTVTSAQKNPTAFYLCASPNPGQGATYNEKLFFGSGTQLSVL.

The chain combines TRBV5-4 with TRBJ2-7; D is perhaps TRBD1 (6 bases). The CDR3 spans 17 residues. V lost 0 bases and J lost 3, with 19 bases in between. Germline CDR1 SGHNT, CDR2 YYREEE (reference sequence). The CDR3 is CASSLDQGLRGVYEQYF. DNA of the CDR3: TGTGCCAGCAGCTTGGATCAGGGGCTACGGGGAGTCTACGAGCAGTACTTC.